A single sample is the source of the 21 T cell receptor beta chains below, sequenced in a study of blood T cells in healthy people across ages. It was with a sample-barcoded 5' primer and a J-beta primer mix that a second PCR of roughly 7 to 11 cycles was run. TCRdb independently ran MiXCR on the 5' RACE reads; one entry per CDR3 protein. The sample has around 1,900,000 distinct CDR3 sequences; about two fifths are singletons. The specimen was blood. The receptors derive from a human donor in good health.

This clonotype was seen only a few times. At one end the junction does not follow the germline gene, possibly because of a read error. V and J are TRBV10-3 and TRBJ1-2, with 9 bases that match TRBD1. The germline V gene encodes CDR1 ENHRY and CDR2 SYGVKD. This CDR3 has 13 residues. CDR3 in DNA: TGTGCCACCCAACAGGGGGCTAACGATGGCTACACCTTC. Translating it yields CATQQGANDGYTF.

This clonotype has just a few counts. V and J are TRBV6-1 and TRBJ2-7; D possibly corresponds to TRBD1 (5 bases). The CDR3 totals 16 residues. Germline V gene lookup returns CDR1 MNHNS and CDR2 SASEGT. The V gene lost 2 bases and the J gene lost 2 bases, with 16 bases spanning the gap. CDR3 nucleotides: TGTGCCAGCAGTGAATTCCAGATGACAGCTACCTACGAGCAGTACTTC. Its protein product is CASSEFQMTATYEQYF.

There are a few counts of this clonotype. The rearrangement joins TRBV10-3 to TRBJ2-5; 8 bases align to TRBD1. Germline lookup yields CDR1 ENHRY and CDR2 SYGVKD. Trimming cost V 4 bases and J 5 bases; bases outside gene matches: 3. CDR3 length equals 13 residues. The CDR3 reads CAISAGGEETQYF. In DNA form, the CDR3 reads TGTGCCATCAGTGCAGGGGGCGAGGAGACCCAGTACTTC.

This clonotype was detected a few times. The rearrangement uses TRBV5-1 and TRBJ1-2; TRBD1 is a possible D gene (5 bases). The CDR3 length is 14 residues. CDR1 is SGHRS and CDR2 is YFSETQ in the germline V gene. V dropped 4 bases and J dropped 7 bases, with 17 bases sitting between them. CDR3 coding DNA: TGCGCCAGCAGCCTATCTACGGGGGAAGTTGGCTACACCTTC. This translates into CASSLSTGEVGYTF. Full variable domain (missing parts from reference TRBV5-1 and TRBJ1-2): KAGVTQTPRYLIKTRGQQVTLSCSPISGHRSVSWYQQTPGQGLQFLFEYFSETQRNKGNFPGRFSGRQFSNSRSEMNVSTLELGDSALYLCASSLSTGEVGYTFGSGTRLTVV.

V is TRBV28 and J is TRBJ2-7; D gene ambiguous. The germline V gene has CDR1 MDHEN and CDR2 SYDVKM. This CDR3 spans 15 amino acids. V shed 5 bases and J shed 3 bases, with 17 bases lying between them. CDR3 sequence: CASSPPRPNGYEQYF. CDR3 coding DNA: TGTGCCAGCAGTCCTCCCCGCCCAAATGGCTACGAGCAGTACTTC.

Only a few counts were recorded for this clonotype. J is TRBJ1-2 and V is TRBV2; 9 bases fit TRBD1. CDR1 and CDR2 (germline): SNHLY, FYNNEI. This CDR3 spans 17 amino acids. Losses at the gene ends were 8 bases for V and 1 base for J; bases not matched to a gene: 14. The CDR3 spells CASDDGDRAPFNYGYTF. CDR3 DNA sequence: TGTGCCAGCGACGACGGGGACAGGGCGCCTTTTAACTATGGCTACACCTTC.

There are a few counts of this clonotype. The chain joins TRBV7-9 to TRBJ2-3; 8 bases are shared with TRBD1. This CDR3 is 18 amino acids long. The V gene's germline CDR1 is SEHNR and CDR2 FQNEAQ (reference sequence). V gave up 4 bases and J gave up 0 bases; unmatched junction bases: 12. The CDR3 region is CASSSRYRDRSSTDTQYF. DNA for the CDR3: TGTGCCAGCAGCTCGAGGTATAGGGACAGGAGCAGCACAGATACGCAGTATTTT.

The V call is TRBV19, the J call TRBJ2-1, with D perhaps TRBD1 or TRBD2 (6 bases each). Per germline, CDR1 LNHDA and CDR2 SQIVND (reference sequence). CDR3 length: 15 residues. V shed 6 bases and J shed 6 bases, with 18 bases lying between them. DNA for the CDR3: TGTGCCAGTAGGGTCGAGGGGGGCCCCTCCAATGAGCAGTTCTTC. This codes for CASRVEGGPSNEQFF.

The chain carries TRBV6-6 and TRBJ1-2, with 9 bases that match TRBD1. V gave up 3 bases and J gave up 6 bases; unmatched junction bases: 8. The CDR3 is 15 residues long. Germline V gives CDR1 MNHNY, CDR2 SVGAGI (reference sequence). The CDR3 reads CASSYPGTGRHGYTF. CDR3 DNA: TGTGCCAGCAGTTATCCCGGGACAGGGCGACATGGCTACACCTTC.

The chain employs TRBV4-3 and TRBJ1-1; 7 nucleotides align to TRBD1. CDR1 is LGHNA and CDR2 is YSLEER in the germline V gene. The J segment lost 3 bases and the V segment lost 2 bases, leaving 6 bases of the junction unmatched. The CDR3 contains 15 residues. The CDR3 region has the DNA TGCGCCAGCAGCCAACTCACAGGGGCTCACACTGAAGCTTTCTTT. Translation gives CASSQLTGAHTEAFF.

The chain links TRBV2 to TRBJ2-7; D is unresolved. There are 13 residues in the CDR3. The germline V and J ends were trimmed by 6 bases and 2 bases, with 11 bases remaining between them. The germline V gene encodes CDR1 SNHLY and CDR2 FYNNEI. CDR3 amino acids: CASRLDGAYEQYF. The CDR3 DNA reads TGTGCCAGCAGATTGGACGGAGCCTACGAGCAGTACTTC.

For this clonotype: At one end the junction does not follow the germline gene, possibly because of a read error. The CDR3 loop is CATSLRLGQGEGIQYF. CDR3 in DNA: TGTGCCACCAGTTTACGACTGGGACAGGGAGAGGGCATTCAGTACTTC. The rearrangement links TRBV28 to TRBJ2-4, with TRBD1 matching 9 bases. The germline gives CDR1 MDHEN, CDR2 SYDVKM. The CDR3 sequence is 16 residues long. Looking up the rest from reference TRBV28 and TRBJ2-4 gives the full variable domain: DVKVTQSSRYLVKRTGEKVFLECVQDMDHENMFWYRQDPGLGLRLIYFSYDVKMKEKGDIPEGYSVSREKKERFSLILESASTNQTSMYLCATSLRLGQGEGIQYFGAGTRLSVL.

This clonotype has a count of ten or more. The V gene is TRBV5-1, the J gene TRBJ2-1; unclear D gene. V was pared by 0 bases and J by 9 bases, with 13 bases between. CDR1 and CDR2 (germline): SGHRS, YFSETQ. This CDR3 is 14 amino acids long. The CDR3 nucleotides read TGCGCCAGCAGCTTGGATACCGGGTACGCTGAGCAGTTCTTC. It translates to CASSLDTGYAEQFF.

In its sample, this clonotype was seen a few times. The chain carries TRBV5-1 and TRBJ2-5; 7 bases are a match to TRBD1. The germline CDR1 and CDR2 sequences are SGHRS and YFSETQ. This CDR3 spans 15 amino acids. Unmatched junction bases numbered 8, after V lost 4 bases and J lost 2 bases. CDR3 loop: CASSETGDGQETQYF. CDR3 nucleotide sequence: TGCGCCAGCAGCGAAACAGGGGACGGACAAGAGACCCAGTACTTC.

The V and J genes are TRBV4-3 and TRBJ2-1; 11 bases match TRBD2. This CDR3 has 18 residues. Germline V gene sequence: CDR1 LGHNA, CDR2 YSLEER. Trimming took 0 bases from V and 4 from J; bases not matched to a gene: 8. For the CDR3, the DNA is TGCGCCAGCAGCCAAGAGTGGTTAGCGGGGGGGCCTTACAATGAGCAGTTCTTC. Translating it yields CASSQEWLAGGPYNEQFF.

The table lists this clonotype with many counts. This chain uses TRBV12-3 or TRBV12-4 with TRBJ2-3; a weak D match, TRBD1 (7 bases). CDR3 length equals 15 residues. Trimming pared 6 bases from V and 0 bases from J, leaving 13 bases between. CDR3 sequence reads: CASRPRGESTDTQYF. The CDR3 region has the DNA TGTGCCAGCAGACCCAGGGGGGAGAGCACAGATACGCAGTATTTT.

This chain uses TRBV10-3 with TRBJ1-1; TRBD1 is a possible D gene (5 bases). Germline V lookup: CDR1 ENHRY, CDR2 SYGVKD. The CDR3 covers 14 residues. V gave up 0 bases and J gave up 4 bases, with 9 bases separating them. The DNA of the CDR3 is TGTGCCATCAGTGAGTCAGGACAACCCACTGAAGCTTTCTTT. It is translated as CAISESGQPTEAFF.

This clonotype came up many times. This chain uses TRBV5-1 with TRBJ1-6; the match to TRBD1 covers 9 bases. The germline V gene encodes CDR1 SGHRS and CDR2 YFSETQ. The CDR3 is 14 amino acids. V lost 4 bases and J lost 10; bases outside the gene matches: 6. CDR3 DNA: TGCGCCAGCAGCCCGGGACAGGGTATATCACCCCTCCACTTT. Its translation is CASSPGQGISPLHF. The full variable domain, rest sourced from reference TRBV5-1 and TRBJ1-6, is KAGVTQTPRYLIKTRGQQVTLSCSPISGHRSVSWYQQTPGQGLQFLFEYFSETQRNKGNFPGRFSGRQFSNSRSEMNVSTLELGDSALYLCASSPGQGISPLHFGNGTRLTVT.

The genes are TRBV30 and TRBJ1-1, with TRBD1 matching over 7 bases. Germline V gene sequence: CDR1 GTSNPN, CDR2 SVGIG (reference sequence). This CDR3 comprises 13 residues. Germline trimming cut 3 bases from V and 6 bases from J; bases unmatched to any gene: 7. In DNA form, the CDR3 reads TGTGCCTGGAGAAACAGGGGTACCGCTGAAGCTTTCTTT. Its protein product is CAWRNRGTAEAFF.

DNA of the CDR3: TGCAGTGCTAGAGACGCTGCCGGGACAGGTTATGGCTACACCTTC. Translated, it gives CSARDAAGTGYGYTF. The chain employs TRBV20-1 and TRBJ1-2; 8 positions agree with TRBD1. The length of the CDR3 is 15 residues. V shed 0 bases and J 5 bases; nucleotides not matched to a gene: 8. In germline, CDR1 is DFQATT, CDR2 SNEGSKA (reference sequence).

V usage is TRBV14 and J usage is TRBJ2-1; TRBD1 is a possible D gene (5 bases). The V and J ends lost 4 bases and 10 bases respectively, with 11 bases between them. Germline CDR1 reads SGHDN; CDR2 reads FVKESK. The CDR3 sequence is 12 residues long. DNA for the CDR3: TGTGCCAGCAGCCTCCCAGGGATGGAGCAGTTCTTC. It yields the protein CASSLPGMEQFF.